This record concerns one T cell receptor beta chain sequence. This specimen comes from a study of PD-1 blockade in classical Hodgkin lymphoma. About the research overall: Intravenous delivery of nivolumab at 3 mg/kg to patients occurred every 2 weeks.

CDR1 and CDR2 from the germline V gene are MGHRA and YSYEKL. The CDR3 contains 16 residues. Trimming pared 1 base from V and 7 bases from J, leaving 16 bases between. Sequencing was performed with immunoSEQ multiplex PCR; in TCRdb, only in-frame clones are kept and a portion is missing. The sample carries 45,000 or so clones, around 66% recorded once. Each patient experienced a relapse that followed autologous stem cell transplantation, and brentuximab vedotin exposure varied. This chain uses TRBV4-1 with TRBJ2-2, with D possibly matching TRBD2 (5 bases). The sample here was peripheral blood mononuclear cells (PBMCs), taken at baseline. The source of this sequence is a human donor with classical Hodgkin lymphoma. The CDR3 region has the DNA TGCGCCAGCAGCCAAGGGGCTAGCTCTCCGGGCGGGGAGCTGTTTTTT. This sequence encodes CASSQGASSPGGELFF.